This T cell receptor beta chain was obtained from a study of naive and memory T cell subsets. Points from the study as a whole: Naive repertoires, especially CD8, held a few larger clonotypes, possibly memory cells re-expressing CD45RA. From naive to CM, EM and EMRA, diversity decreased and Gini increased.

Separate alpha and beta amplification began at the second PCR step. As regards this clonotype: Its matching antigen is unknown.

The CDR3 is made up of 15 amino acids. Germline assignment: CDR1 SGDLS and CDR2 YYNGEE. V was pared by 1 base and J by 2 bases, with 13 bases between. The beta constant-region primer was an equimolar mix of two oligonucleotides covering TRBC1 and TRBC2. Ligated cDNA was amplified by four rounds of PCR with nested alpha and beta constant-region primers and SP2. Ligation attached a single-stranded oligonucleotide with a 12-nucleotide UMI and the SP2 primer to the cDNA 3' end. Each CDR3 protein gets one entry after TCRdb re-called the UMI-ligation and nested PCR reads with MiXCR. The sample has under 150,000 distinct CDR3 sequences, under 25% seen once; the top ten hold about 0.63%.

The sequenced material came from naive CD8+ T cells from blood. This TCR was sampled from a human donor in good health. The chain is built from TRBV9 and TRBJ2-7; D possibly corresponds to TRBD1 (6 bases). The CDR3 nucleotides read TGTGCCAGCAGCGTAACCGGGGACACAGCCTACGAGCAGTACTTC. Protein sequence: CASSVTGDTAYEQYF.